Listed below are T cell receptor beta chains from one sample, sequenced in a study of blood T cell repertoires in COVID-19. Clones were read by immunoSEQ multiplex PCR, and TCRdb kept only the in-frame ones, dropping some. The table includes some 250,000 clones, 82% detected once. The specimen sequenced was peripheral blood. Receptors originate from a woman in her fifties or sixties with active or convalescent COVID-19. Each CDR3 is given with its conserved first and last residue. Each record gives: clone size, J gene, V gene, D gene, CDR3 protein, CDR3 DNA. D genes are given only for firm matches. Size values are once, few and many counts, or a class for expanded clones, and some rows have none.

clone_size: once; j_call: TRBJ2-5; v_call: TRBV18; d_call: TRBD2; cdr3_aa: CASSPVNRGLAGGTQYF; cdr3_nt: TGTGCCAGCTCACCAGTTAATCGGGGACTCGCGGGAGGGACCCAGTACTTC
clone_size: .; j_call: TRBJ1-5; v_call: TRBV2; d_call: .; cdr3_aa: CASNRDSVLRNQPQHF; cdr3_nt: TGTGCCAGCAACCGGGACTCTGTACTGCGCAATCAGCCCCAGCATTTT
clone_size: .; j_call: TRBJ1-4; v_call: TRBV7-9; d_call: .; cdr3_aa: CASSLAAGRNEKLFF; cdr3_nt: TGTGCCAGCAGCTTAGCGGCAGGTCGAAATGAAAAACTGTTTTTT
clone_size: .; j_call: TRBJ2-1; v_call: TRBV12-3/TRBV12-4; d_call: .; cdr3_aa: CASMPGFLNEQFF; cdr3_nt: TGTGCCAGCATGCCGGGATTCCTAAATGAGCAGTTCTTC
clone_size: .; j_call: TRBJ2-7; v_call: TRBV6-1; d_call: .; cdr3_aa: CASSEVTGSGLYEQYF; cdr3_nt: TGTGCCAGCAGTGAAGTAACAGGGTCTGGCCTCTACGAGCAGTACTTC
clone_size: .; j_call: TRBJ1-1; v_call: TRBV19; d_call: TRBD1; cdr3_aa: CASSTGDRGNSGNTEAFF; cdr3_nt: TGTGCCAGTAGTACAGGGGACAGGGGGAATTCTGGGAACACTGAAGCTTTCTTT
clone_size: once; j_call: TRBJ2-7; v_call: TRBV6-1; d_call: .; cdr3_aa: CASSETQVSYEQYF; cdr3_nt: TGTGCCAGCAGTGAAACACAGGTTTCCTACGAGCAGTACTTC
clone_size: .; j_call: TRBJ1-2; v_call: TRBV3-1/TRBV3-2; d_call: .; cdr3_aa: CASSQGAYGYTF; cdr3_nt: TGTGCCAGCAGCCAGGGGGCGTATGGCTACACCTTC
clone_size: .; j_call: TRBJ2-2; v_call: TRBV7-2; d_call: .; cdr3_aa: CASSLEWRVGIGELFF; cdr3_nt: TGTGCCAGCAGCTTAGAGTGGCGGGTCGGGATCGGGGAGCTGTTTTTT
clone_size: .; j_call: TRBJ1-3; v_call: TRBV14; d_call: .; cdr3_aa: CASSSLEGIAGNTIYF; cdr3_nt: TGTGCCAGCAGCTCTCTAGAGGGTATAGCCGGAAACACCATATATTTT
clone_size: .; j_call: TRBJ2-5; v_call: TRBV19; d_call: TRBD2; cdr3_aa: CASIYLTRGVREYF; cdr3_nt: TGTGCCAGTATTTACCTTACGCGGGGGGTTCGAGAGTACTTC
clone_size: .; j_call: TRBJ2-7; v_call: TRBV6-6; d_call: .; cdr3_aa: CASTDPGQLETYEQYF; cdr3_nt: TGTGCCAGCACCGATCCCGGACAGCTGGAGACCTACGAGCAGTACTTC
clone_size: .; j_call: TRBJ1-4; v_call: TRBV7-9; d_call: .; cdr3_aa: CASSPGRTGSWGSNEKLFF; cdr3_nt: TGTGCCAGCAGCCCGGGCCGTACAGGGTCTTGGGGAAGTAATGAAAAACTGTTTTTT
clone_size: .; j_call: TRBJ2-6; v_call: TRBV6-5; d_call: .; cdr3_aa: CASRDSSGANVLTF; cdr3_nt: TGTGCCAGCAGGGACAGCTCTGGGGCCAACGTCCTGACTTTC